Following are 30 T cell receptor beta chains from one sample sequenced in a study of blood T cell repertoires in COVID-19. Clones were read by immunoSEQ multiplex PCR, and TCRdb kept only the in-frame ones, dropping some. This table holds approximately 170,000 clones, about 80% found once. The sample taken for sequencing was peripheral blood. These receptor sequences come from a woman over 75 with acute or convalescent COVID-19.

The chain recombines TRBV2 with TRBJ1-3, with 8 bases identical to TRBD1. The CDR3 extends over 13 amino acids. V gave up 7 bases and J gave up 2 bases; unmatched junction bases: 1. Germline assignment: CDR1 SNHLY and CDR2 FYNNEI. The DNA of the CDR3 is TGTGCCAGCAAGGACAGGGCTGGAAACACCATATATTTT. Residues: CASKDRAGNTIYF.

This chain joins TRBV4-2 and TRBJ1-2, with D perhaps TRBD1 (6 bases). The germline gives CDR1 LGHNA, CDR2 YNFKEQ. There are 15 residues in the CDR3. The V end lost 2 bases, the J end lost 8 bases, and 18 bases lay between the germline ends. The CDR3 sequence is CASSQSRGAVSGYTF. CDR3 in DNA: TGTGCCAGCAGCCAATCCCGGGGGGCGGTCTCCGGCTACACCTTC.

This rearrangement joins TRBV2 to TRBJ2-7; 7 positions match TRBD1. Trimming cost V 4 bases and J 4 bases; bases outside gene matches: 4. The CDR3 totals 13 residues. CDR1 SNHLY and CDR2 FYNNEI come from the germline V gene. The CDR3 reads CASSGQGVYEQYF. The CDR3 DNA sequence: TGTGCCAGCAGTGGTCAGGGGGTTTACGAGCAGTACTTC.

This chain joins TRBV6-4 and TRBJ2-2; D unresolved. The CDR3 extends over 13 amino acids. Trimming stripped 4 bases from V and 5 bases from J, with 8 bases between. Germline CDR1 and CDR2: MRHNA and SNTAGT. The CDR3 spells CASSVSLTGELFF. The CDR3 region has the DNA TGTGCCAGCAGTGTATCCCTAACCGGGGAGCTGTTTTTT.

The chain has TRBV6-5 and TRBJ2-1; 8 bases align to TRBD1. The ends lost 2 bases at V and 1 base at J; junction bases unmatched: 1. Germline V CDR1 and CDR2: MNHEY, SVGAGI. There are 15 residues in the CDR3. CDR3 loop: CASSYDRGSYNEQFF. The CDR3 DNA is TGTGCCAGCAGTTACGACAGGGGTTCCTACAATGAGCAGTTCTTC.

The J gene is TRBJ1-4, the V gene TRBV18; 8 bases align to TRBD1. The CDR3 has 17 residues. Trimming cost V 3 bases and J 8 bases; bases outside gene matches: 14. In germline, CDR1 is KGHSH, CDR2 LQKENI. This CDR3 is CASSPLHGQGQGEKLFF. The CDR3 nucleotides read TGTGCCAGCTCACCGTTACACGGACAGGGCCAAGGGGAAAAACTGTTTTTT.

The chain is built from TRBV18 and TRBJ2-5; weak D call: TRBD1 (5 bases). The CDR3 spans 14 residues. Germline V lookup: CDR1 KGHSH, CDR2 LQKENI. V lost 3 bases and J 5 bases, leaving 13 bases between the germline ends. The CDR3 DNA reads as TGTGCCAGCTCACCGTTTAAGGGGCGGGAGACCCAGTACTTC. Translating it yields CASSPFKGRETQYF.

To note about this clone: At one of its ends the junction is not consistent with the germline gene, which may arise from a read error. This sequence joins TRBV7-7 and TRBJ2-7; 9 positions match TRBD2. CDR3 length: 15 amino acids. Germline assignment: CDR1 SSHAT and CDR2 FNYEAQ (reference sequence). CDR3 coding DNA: TGTGCTAGCAGCCCGGGGTTAGCGGGGGATTACGAGCAGTACTTC. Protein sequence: CASSPGLAGDYEQYF.

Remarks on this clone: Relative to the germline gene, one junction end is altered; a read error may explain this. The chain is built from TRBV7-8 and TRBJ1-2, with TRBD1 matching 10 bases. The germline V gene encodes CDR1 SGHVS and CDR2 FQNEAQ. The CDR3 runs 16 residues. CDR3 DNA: TGTGCCAGCAGATTAGTTGTGACAGGGGGCGACTATGGCTACACCTTC. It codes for CASRLVVTGGDYGYTF.

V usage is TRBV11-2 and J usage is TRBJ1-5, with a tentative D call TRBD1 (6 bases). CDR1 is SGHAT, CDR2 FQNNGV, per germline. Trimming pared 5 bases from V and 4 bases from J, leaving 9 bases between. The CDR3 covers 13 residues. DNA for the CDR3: TGTGCCAGCAGCGTTCAGGGGAATCAGCCCCAGCATTTT. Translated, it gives CASSVQGNQPQHF.

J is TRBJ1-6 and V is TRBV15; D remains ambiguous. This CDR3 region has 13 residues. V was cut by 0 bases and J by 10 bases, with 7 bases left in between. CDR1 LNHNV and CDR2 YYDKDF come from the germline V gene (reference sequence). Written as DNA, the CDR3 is TGTGCCACCAGCAGAGATGGAGGATCACCCCTCCACTTT. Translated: CATSRDGGSPLHF.

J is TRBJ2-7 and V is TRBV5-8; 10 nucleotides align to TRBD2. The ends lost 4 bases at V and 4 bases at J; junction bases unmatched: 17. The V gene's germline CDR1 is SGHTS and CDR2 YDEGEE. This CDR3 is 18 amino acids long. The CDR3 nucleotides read TGTGCCAGCAGCCTGGAGGCTAGCGGGGGCCTAAGGGGGTACGAGCAGTACTTC. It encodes CASSLEASGGLRGYEQYF.

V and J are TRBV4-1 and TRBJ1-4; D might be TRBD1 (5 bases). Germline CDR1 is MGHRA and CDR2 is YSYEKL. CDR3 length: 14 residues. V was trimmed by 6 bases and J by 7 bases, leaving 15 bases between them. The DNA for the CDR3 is TGCGCCAGCAGAGCATTGGGGCAGAGTGAAAAACTGTTTTTT. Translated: CASRALGQSEKLFF.

The CDR3 protein is CASSRPGGRGQPQHF. The DNA for the CDR3 is TGTGCCAGCAGTCGACCGGGAGGGAGGGGACAGCCCCAGCATTTT. This rearrangement joins TRBV28 to TRBJ1-5; tentatively, D is TRBD1 (5 bases). This CDR3 has 15 amino acids. Germline V gene lookup returns CDR1 MDHEN and CDR2 SYDVKM. The V end was cut by 5 bases, the J end by 7 bases, with 18 bases between.

The CDR3 sequence: CASSRNGQGTYNEQFF. In DNA form, the CDR3 reads TGTGCCAGCAGCAGAAACGGACAGGGAACCTACAATGAGCAGTTCTTC. The chain carries TRBV7-2 and TRBJ2-1, with 8 bases lining up with TRBD1. This CDR3 region has 16 residues. The V gene's germline CDR1 is SGHTA and CDR2 FQGNSA. V lost 5 bases and J lost 2; bases outside the gene matches: 8.

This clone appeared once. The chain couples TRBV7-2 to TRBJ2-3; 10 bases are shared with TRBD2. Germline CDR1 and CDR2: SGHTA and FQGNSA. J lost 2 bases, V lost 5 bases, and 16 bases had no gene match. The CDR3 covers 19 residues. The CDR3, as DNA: TGTGCCAGCAGCCTCCCGGGACTAGCGCCTAACTCCCCCACAGATACGCAGTATTTT. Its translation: CASSLPGLAPNSPTDTQYF.

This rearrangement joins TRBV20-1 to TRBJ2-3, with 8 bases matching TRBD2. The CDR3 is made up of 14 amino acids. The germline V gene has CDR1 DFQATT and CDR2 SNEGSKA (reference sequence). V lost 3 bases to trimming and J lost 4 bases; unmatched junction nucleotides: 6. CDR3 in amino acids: CSASSSGGADTQYF. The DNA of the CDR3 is TGCAGTGCTAGTTCCAGCGGGGGAGCAGATACGCAGTATTTT.

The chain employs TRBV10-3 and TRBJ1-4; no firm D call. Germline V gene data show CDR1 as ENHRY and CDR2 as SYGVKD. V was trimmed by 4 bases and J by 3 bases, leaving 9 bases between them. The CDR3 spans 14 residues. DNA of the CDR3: TGTGCCATCAGTGCCCGGGAGTCTAATGAAAAACTGTTTTTT. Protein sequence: CAISARESNEKLFF.

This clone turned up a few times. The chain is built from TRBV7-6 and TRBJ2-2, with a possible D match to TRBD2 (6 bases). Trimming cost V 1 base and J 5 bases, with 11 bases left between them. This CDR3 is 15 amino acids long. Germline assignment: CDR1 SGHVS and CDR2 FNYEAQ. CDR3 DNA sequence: TGTGCCAGCAGCTTAGGGGGACTCGGGACCGGGGAGCTGTTTTTT. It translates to CASSLGGLGTGELFF.

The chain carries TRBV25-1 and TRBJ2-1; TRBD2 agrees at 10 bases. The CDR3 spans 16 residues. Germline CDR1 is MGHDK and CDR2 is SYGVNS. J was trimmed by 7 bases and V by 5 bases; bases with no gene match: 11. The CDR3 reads CASSPPLAGVRNEQFF. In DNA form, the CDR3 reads TGTGCCAGCAGTCCCCCCCTAGCGGGAGTACGGAATGAGCAGTTCTTC.

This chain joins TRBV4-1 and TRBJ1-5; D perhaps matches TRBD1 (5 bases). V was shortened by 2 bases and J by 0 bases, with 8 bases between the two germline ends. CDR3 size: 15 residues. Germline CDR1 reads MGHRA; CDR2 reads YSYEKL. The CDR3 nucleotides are TGCGCCAGCAGCCAACAGACAGCTAGCAATCAGCCCCAGCATTTT. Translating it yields CASSQQTASNQPQHF.

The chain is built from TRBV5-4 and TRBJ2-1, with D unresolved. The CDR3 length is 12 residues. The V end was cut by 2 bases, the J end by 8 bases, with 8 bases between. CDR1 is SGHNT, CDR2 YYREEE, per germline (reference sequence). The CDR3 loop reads CASSLPSDEQFF. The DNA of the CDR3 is TGTGCCAGCAGCTTACCGAGCGATGAGCAGTTCTTC.

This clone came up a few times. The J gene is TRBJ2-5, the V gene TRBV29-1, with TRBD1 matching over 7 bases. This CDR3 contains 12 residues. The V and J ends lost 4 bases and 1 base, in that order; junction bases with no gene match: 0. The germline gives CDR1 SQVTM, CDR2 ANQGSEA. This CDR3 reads CSVGQGQETQYF. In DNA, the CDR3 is TGCAGCGTTGGACAGGGCCAAGAGACCCAGTACTTC.

CDR3 sequence (DNA): TGCGCCAGCAGCCAGGGACAGTCCCACCAAGAGACCCAGTACTTC. It specifies CASSQGQSHQETQYF. V usage is TRBV5-1 and J usage is TRBJ2-5; 7 nucleotides agree with TRBD1. J lost 0 bases, V lost 4 bases, and 6 bases had no gene match. The germline gives CDR1 SGHRS, CDR2 YFSETQ. CDR3 length: 15 amino acids.

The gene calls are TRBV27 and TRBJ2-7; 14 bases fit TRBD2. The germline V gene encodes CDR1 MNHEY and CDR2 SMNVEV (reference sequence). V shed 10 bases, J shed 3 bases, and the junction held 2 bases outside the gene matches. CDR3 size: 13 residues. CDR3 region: CATGTSGGYEQYF. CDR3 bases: TGTGCCACCGGGACTAGCGGGGGCTACGAGCAGTACTTC.

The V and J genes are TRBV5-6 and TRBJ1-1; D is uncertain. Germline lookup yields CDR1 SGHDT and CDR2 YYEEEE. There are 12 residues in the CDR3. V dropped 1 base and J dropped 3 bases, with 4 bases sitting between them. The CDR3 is CASSLPDTEAFF. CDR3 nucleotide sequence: TGTGCCAGCAGCTTGCCAGACACTGAAGCTTTCTTT.

The CDR3 sequence: CASSWSGRSTDTQYF. As DNA, the CDR3 is TGTGCCAGCAGCTGGAGCGGGAGGAGCACAGATACGCAGTATTTT. The genes are TRBV7-2 and TRBJ2-3, with 9 bases lining up with TRBD2. This CDR3 spans 15 amino acids. The J segment lost 0 bases and the V segment lost 4 bases, leaving 2 bases of the junction unmatched. Germline values: CDR1 SGHTA, CDR2 FQGNSA.

The CDR3 sequence: CASSFGGSHQPQHF. CDR3 sequence (DNA): TGTGCCAGCAGTTTTGGGGGGAGTCATCAGCCCCAGCATTTT. This chain joins TRBV27 and TRBJ1-5; TRBD1 might be the D (5 bases). V lost 3 bases, J lost 5 bases, and 11 bases lay in between. In germline, CDR1 is MNHEY, CDR2 SMNVEV (reference sequence). The CDR3 covers 14 residues.

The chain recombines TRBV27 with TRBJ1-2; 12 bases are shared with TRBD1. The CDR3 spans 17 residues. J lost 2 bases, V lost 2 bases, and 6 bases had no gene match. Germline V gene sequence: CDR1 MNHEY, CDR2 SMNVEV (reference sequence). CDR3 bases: TGTGCCAGCAGTTTAAGGGGGACAGGGGGCACCAACTATGGCTACACCTTC. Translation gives CASSLRGTGGTNYGYTF.

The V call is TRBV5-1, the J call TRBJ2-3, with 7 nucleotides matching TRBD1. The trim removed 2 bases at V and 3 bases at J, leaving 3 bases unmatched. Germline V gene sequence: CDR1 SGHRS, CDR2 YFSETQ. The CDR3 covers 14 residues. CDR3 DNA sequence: TGCGCCAGCAGCTTACAGGGGTTGACAGATACGCAGTATTTT. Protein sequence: CASSLQGLTDTQYF.